The present entry profiles one TCR beta chain with its context. Its antigen is still unknown. Trimming took off 4 bases at V and 3 bases at J, with 15 bases between the two ends. Germline assignment: CDR1 SNHLY and CDR2 FYNNEI. The CDR3 sequence is 16 residues long. The data are from a study of shared clonotypes between healthy human individuals. Study-level results: Clonotypes shared by all four donors outscored non-shared clonotypes in generation probability.

Method: immunoSEQ multiplex PCR; TCRdb's copy keeps in-frame clones and lacks some. The data contain more than 2 million clones, roughly 95% of them seen just once; the ten biggest clones take up 0.1% to 0.15%. Sequencing input: naive CD4+ T cells sorted from blood. Subset specified: CD45RA+ positively selected. The TCR sequence derives from a man aged 18 to 30 in good health. The chain uses TRBV2 and TRBJ1-4; D is ambiguous. The CDR3: CASSVFLLEANEKLFF. DNA for the CDR3: TGTGCCAGCAGTGTTTTTCTTCTTGAAGCTAATGAAAAACTGTTTTTT. The whole variable domain, filled in from reference TRBV2 and TRBJ1-4, reads EPEVTQTPSHQVTQMGQEVILRCVPISNHLYFYWYRQILGQKVEFLVSFYNNEISEKSEIFDDQFSVERPDGSNFTLKIRSTKLEDSAMYFCASSVFLLEANEKLFFGSGTQLSVL.